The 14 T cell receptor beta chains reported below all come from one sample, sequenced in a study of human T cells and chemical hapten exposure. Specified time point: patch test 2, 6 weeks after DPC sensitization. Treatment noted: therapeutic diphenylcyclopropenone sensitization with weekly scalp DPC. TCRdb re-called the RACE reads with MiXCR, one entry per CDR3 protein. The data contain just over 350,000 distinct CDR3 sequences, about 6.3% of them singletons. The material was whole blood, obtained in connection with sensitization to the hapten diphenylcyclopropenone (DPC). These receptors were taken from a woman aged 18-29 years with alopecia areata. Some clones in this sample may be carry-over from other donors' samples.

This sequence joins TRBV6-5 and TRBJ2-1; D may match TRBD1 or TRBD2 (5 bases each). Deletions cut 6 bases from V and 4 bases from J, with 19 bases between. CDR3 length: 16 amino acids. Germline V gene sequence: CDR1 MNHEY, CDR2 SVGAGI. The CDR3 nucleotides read TGTGCCAGCAGCAAGACCGGGGCCAGCCCTTACAATGAGCAGTTCTTC. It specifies CASSKTGASPYNEQFF.

The CDR3 bases are TGTGCCAGCAGTCCCCATGGGGGAGACTCTGAAGCTTTCTTT. Its translation: CASSPHGGDSEAFF. The chain carries TRBV6-5 and TRBJ1-1, with D tentatively TRBD1 (5 bases). The germline CDR1 and CDR2 sequences are MNHEY and SVGAGI. The CDR3 is 14 residues long. V dropped 5 bases and J dropped 6 bases, with 16 bases sitting between them.

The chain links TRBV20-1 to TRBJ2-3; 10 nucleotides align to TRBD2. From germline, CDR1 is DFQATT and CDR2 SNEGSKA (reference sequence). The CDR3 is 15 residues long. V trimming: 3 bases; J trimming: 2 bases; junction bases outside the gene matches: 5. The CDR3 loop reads CSASGTSGNTDTQYF. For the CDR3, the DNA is TGCAGTGCTAGCGGTACTAGCGGGAACACAGATACGCAGTATTTT.

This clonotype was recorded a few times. The CDR3: CASRRTGGNIQYF. DNA of the CDR3: TGCGCCAGCAGACGGACAGGGGGAAACATTCAGTACTTC. The V and J genes are TRBV5-1 and TRBJ2-4; 10 positions agree with TRBD1. CDR3 length equals 13 residues. Germline loops: CDR1 SGHRS, CDR2 YFSETQ. J was trimmed by 6 bases and V by 5 bases; bases with no gene match: 2. The complete variable domain, with remaining parts taken from reference TRBV5-1 and TRBJ2-4, reads KAGVTQTPRYLIKTRGQQVTLSCSPISGHRSVSWYQQTPGQGLQFLFEYFSETQRNKGNFPGRFSGRQFSNSRSEMNVSTLELGDSALYLCASRRTGGNIQYFGAGTRLSVL.

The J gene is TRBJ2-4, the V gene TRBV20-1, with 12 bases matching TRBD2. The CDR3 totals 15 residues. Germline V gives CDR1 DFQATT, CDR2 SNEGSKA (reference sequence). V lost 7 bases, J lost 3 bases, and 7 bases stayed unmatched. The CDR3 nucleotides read TGCAGTGGTCTAGCGGGGGGGTTTGGCAAAAACATTCAGTACTTC. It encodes CSGLAGGFGKNIQYF.

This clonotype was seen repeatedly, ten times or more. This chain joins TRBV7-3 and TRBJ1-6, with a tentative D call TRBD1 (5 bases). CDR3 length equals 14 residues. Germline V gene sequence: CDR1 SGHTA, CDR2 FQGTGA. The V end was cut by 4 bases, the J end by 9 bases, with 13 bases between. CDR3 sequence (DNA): TGTGCCAGCAGCTCCCCTACAGGTCGTTCACCCCTCCACTTT. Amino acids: CASSSPTGRSPLHF.

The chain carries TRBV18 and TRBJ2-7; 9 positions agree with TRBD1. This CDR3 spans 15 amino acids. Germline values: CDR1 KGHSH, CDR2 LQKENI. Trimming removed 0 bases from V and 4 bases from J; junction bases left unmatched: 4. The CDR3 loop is CASSPPWDRVYEQYF. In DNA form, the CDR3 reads TGTGCCAGCTCACCACCGTGGGACAGGGTTTACGAGCAGTACTTC.

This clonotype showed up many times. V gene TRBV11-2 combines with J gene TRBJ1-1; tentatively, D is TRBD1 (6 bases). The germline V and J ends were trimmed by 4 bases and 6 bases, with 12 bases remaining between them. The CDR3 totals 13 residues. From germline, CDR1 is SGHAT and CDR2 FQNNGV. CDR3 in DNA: TGTGCCAGCAGCTCTCAACAGGGATCTGAAGCTTTCTTT. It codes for CASSSQQGSEAFF.

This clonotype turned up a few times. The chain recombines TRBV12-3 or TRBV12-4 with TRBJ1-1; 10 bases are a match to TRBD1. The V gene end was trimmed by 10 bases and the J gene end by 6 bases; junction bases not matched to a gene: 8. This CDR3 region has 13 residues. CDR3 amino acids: CATGQGVISEAFF. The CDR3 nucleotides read TGTGCCACCGGACAGGGGGTAATCTCTGAAGCTTTCTTT.

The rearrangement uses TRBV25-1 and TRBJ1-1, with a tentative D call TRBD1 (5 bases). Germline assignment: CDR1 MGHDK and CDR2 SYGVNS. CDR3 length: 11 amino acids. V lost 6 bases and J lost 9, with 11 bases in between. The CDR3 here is CASRVGGKAFF. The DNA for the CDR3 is TGTGCCAGCAGAGTGGGGGGAAAAGCTTTCTTT.

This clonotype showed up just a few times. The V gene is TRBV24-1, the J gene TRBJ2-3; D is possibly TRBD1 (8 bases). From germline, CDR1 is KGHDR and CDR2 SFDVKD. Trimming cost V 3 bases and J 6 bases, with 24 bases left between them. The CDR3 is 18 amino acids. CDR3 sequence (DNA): TGTGCCACCAGTGATCTCACTACACAGGGGGGGCTATGGGATACGCAGTATTTT. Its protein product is CATSDLTTQGGLWDTQYF.

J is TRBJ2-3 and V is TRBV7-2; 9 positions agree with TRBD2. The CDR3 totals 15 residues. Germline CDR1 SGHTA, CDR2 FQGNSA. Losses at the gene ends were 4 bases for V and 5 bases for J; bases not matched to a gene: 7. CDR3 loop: CASSWSGLAVDTQYF. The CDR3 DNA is TGTGCCAGCAGCTGGTCGGGACTAGCAGTAGATACGCAGTATTTT.

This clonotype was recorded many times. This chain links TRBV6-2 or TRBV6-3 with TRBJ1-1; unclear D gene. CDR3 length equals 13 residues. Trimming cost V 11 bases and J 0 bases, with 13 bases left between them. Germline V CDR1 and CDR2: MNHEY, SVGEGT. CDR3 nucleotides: TGTGCCTGCCGGGGTGTGATGAACACTGAAGCTTTCTTT. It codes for CACRGVMNTEAFF.

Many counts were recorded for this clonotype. The chain's CDR3 is CAVSQGPTYGYTF. The CDR3 DNA reads as TGTGCCGTTTCCCAGGGGCCGACCTATGGCTACACCTTC. The chain combines TRBV12-3 or TRBV12-4 with TRBJ1-2; TRBD1 might be the D (6 bases). This CDR3 is 13 amino acids long. The ends were cut back, 11 bases at V and 4 bases at J, with 17 bases in the middle.